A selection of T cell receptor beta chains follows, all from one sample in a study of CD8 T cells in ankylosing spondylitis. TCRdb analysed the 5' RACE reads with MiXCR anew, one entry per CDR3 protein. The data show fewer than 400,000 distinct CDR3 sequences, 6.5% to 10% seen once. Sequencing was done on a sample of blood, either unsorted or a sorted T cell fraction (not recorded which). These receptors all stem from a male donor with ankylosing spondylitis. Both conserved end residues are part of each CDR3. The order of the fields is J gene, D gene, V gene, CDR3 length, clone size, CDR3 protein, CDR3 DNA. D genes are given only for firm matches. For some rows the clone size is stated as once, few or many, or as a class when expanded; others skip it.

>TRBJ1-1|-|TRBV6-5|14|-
CASSYGLVNTEAFF
TGTGCCAGCAGTTACGGTCTTGTGAACACTGAAGCTTTCTTT
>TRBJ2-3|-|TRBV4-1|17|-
CASSLFSSHLGTDTQYF
TGCGCCAGCAGCCTCTTCTCCTCCCACCTTGGCACAGATACGCAGTATTTT
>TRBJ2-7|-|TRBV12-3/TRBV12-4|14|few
CASSLLLFHGEQYF
TGTGCCAGCAGTTTACTACTCTTCCATGGCGAGCAGTACTTC
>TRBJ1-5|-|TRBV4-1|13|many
CASSQAVPSPQHF
TGCGCCAGCAGCCAAGCGGTGCCCTCCCCCCAGCATTTT
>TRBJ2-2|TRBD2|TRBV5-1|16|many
CASSISGTTNTGELFF
TGCGCCAGCAGCATATCCGGGACTACCAACACCGGGGAGCTGTTTTTT
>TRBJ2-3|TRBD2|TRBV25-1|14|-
CASSESGNTDTQYF
TGTGCCAGCAGTGAAAGCGGGAACACAGATACGCAGTATTTT
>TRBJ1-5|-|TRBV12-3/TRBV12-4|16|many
CASSLGQGWSNQPQHF
TGTGCCAGCAGTTTAGGTCAGGGTTGGAGCAATCAGCCCCAGCATTTT
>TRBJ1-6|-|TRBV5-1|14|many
CASSLVAANSPLHF
TGCGCCAGCAGCTTGGTTGCAGCGAATTCACCCCTCCACTTT
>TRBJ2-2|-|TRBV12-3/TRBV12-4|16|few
CASSLWGSLEHRELFF
TGTGCCAGCAGTTTATGGGGCAGCCTCGAACACCGGGAGCTGTTTTTT
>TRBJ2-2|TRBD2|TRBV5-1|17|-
CASSLDPSGGNTGELFF
TGCGCCAGCAGCTTGGACCCTAGCGGGGGGAACACCGGGGAGCTGTTTTTT
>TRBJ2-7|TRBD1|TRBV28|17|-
CASSSYRQGVMVYEQYF
TGTGCCAGCAGTTCCTATCGACAGGGGGTGATGGTCTACGAGCAGTACTTC
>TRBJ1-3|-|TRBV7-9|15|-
CASSLQVRESSTIYF
TGTGCCAGCAGCTTACAAGTAAGGGAGTCAAGCACCATATATTTT
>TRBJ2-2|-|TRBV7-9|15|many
CASSLSTVDTGELFF
TGTGCCAGCAGCTTATCAACAGTGGACACCGGGGAGCTGTTTTTT
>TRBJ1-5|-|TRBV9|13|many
CASSVATFGSQHF
TGTGCCAGCAGCGTAGCTACTTTTGGGTCCCAGCATTTT
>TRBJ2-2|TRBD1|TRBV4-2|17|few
CASSQEFGTERTGELFF
TGTGCCAGCAGCCAAGAGTTCGGGACAGAACGCACCGGGGAGCTGTTTTTT
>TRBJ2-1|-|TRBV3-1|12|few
CASSARYNEQFF
TGTGCCAGCAGCGCACGATACAATGAGCAGTTCTTC
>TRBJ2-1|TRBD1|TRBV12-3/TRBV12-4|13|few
CASRPRQGQEQFF
TGTGCCAGCAGGCCCCGACAGGGACAGGAGCAGTTCTTC
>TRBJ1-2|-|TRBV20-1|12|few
CSASGTQYGYTF
TGCAGTGCTAGCGGGACCCAGTATGGCTACACCTTC
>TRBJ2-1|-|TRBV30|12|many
CAWSARGFEQFF
TGTGCCTGGAGTGCCAGAGGATTTGAGCAGTTCTTC
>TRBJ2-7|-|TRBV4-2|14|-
CASSQDQVTYEQYF
TGTGCCAGCAGCCAAGACCAGGTTACCTACGAGCAGTACTTC
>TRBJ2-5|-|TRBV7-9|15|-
CASSFRGDLGETQYF
TGTGCCAGCAGCTTCCGCGGAGACCTCGGGGAGACCCAGTACTTC
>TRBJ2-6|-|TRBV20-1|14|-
CSATSRAGANVLTF
TGCAGTGCCACTTCTAGAGCTGGGGCCAACGTCCTGACTTTC
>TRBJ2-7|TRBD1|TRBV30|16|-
CAIDPPGQGSPYEQYF
TGTGCCATTGACCCGCCGGGACAGGGGAGTCCCTACGAGCAGTACTTC